This T cell receptor (beta chain) derives from a study of blood T cell repertoires in COVID-19. Study-level information: From T cells, B-cell-depleted T cells, or PBMCs came the material, which was cDNA or gDNA.

A Seattle source enrolled patients during active infection and followed them longitudinally. Method: immunoSEQ multiplex PCR; TCRdb's copy keeps in-frame clones and lacks some. The sample comprises under 550,000 clones, 70% to 90% of which are singletons, and around 0.92% rests with the top ten. The CDR3 sequence is 13 residues long. V dropped 4 bases and J dropped 5 bases, with 9 bases sitting between them. CDR1 and CDR2 (germline): SGHNT, YYREEE (reference sequence). Sequences were obtained from peripheral blood. This TCR came from a man between 18 and 29 years old with COVID-19, enrolled during active disease. The chain uses TRBV5-4 and TRBJ2-2; D is unclear. This chain's CDR3 is CASSTDKTGELFF. Here the CDR3 DNA reads TGTGCCAGCAGCACTGACAAAACCGGGGAGCTGTTTTTT.